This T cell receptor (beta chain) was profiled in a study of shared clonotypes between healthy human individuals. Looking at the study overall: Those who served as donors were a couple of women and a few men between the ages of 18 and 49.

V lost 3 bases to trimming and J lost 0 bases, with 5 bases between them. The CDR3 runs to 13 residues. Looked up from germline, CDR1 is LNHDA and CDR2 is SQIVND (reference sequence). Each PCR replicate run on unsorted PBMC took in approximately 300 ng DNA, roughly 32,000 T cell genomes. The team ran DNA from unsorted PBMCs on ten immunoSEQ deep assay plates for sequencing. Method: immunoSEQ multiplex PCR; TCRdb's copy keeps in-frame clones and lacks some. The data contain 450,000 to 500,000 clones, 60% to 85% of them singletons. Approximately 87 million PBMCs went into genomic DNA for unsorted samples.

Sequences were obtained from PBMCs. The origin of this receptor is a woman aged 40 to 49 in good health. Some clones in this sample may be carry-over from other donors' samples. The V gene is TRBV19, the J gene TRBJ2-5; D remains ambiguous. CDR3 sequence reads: CASSMSYQETQYF. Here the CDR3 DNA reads TGTGCCAGTAGTATGTCGTACCAAGAGACCCAGTACTTC.